The clone carrying this T cell receptor beta chain was seen a single time. The sample belongs to a study of OX40 agonist ivuxolimab in advanced cancers. CDR1 is SNHLY and CDR2 is FYNNEI in the germline V gene. The CDR3 extends over 13 amino acids. V was cut by 6 bases and J by 5 bases, with 13 bases left in between. Generated by immunoSEQ multiplex PCR, the TCRdb table keeps only in-frame clones and is missing some. The sample shows fewer than 45,000 clones, about 87% of them seen only once. The sample was CD4+ or CD8+ T cells sorted from blood, taken in a trial of the OX40 agonist ivuxolimab. The V and J genes are TRBV2 and TRBJ1-1, with D maybe TRBD1 (5 bases). The clonotype originates from an adult with an advanced solid tumor such as melanoma, head and neck, liver or kidney cancer. In nucleotides, the CDR3 is TGTGCCAGCAGCGGCTTGCAGGGTACTGAAGCTTTCTTT. Protein: CASSGLQGTEAFF.